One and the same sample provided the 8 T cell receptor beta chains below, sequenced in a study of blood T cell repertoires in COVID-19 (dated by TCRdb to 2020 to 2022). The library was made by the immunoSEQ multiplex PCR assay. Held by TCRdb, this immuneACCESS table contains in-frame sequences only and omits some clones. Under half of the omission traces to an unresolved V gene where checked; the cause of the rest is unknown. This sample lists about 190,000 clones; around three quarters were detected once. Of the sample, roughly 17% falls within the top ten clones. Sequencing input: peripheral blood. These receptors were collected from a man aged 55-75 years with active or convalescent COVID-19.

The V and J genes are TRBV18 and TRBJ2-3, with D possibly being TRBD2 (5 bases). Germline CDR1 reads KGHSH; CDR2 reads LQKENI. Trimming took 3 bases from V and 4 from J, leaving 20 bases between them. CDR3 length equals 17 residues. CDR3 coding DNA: TGTGCCAGCTCACCCATAAAGACGCCCCCCGGGGCAGATACGCAGTATTTT. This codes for CASSPIKTPPGADTQYF.

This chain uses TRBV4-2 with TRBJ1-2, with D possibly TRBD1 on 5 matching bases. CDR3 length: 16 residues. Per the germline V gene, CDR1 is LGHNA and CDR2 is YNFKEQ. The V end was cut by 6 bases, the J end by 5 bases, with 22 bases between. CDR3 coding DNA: TGTGCCAGCAGTCCAACAAGCTTCAGGGAAGATTATGGCTACACCTTC. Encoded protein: CASSPTSFREDYGYTF.

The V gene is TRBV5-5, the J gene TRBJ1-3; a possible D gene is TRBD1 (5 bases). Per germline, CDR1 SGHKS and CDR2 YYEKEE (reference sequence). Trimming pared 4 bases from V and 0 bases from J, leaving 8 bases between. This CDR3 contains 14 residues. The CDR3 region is CASSTGVSGNTIYF. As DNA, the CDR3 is TGTGCCAGCAGCACAGGAGTCTCTGGAAACACCATATATTTT.

CDR3 nucleotide sequence: TGTGCCAGCAGCTTAATAGCGGGAATTACAGATACGCAGTATTTT. Encoded protein: CASSLIAGITDTQYF. The genes are TRBV7-3 and TRBJ2-3; 8 nucleotides align to TRBD2. The V gene end was trimmed by 1 base and the J gene end by 3 bases; junction bases not matched to a gene: 3. The V gene's germline CDR1 is SGHTA and CDR2 FQGTGA. The CDR3 is made up of 15 amino acids.

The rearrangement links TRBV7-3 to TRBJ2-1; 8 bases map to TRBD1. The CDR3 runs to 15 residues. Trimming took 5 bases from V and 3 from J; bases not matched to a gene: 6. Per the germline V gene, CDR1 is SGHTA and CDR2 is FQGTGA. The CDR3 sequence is CASSSDRGDYNEQFF. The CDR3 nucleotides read TGTGCCAGCAGCAGTGACAGGGGAGACTACAATGAGCAGTTCTTC. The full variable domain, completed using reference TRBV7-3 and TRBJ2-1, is GAGVSQTPSNKVTEKGKYVELRCDPISGHTALYWYRQSLGQGPEFLIYFQGTGAADDSGLPNDRFFAVRPEGSVSTLKIQRTERGDSAVYLCASSSDRGDYNEQFFGPGTRLTVL.

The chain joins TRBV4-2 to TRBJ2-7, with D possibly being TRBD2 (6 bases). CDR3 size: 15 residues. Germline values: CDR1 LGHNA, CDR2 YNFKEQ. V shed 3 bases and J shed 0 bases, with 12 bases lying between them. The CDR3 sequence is CASSHLREDSYEQYF. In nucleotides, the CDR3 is TGTGCCAGCAGCCACCTCAGGGAGGACTCCTACGAGCAGTACTTC.

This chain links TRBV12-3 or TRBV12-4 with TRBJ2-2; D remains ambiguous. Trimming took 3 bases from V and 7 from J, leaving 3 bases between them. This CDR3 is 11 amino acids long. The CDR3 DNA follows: TGTGCCAGCAGTTTTATCGGGGAGCTGTTTTTT. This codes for CASSFIGELFF.

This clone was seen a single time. The CDR3 here is CASSLDSGEPYNEQFF. Here the CDR3 DNA reads TGTGCCAGCAGCTTAGATTCGGGGGAGCCCTACAATGAGCAGTTCTTC. This chain connects TRBV7-2 to TRBJ2-1, with D tentatively TRBD2 (6 bases). Germline V lookup: CDR1 SGHTA, CDR2 FQGNSA. Trimming cost V 1 base and J 2 bases, with 12 bases left between them. The CDR3 extends over 16 amino acids.